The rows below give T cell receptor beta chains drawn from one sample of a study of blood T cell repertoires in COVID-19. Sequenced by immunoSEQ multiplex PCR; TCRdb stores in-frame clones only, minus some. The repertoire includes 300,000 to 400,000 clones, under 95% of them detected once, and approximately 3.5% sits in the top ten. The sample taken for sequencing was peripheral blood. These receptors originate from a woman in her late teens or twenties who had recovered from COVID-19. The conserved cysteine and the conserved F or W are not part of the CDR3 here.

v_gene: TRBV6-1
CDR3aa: ASSELRGRTDTQY

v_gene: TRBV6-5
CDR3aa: ASRQNRDRGQSYT

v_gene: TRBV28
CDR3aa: ASSFQEKLF

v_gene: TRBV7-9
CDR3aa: ASSLVSGRSTDTQY

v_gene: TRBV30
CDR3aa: AWVGHISGNTIY

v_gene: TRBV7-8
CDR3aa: ASSRGQGIWDTIY

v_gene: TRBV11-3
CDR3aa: ASSMGLAGGSNEQF

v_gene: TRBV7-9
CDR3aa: ASSLLASGTSEQF

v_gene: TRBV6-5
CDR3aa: ASSYSGSNGYT

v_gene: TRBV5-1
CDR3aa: ASSYGETEAF

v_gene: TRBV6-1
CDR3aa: ASSEEDGRGADTQY

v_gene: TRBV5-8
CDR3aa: ASRGGDVYNEQF

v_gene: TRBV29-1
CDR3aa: SVGGAAQSSYNEQF

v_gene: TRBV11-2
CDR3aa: ASRGSGGETQY

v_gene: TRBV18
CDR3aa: ATRDPQETQY

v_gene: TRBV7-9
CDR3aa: ASSFRLWTENTEAF

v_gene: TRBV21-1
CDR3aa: ASSKVEGPAKNIQY

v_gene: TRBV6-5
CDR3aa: ASSYRDRNTYGYT

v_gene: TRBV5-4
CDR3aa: ASSSLGGRPYNEQF

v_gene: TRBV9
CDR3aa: ASSPSKIQFPGELF

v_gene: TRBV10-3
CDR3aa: ATQGSGELF

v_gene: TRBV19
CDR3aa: ASSMAVNTEAF

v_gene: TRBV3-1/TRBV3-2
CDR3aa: ASSQEDAGTQY

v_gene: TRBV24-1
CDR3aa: ASRRGWASGSSYNEQF

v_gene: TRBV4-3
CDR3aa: ASSRGEGNYGYT

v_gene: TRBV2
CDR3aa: ASSGSWQGSTDTQY

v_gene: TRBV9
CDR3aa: ASRRGSSYNSPLH

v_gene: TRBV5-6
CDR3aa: ASSQRLDLESNQPQH

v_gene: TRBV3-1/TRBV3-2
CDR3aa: ASSQYREKLF

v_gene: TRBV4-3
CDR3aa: ASSRGGFLDLTGELF

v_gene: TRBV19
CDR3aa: ASSIVGRTGAWSEQF

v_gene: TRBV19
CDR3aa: ASMASGGTDTQY

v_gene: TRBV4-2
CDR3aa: ASSASSGRATGELF